Listed below are T cell receptor beta chains from one sample, sequenced in a study of shared clonotypes between healthy human individuals. TCRdb keeps only in-frame clones here, not all; method: immunoSEQ multiplex PCR. The sample comprises more than 2 million clones, 95% of which are singletons, and roughly 0.13% rests with the top ten. The sequenced material came from naive CD4+ T cells sorted from blood. The receptors were sampled from a man between 18 and 35 years old in good health. The CDR3 runs from the conserved cysteine through the conserved F or W. A D gene is named only where the DNA matches it firmly. Size values are once, few and many counts, or a class for expanded clones, and some rows have none.

V gene	clone size	J gene	D gene	CDR3 DNA	CDR3 protein
TRBV11-2	-	TRBJ2-4	TRBD2	TGTGCCAGCAGCTTAGAATATGGTCTAGCGGGTCTTGGCAAAAACATTCAGTACTTC	CASSLEYGLAGLGKNIQYF
TRBV2	-	TRBJ1-5	-	TGTGCCAGCTCGCCAGGGTTGTATCAGCCCCAGCATTTT	CASSPGLYQPQHF
TRBV10-2	-	TRBJ1-2	-	TGCGCCAGCAGTACAGGCAGAAACTATGGCTACACCTTC	CASSTGRNYGYTF
TRBV2	-	TRBJ2-7	-	TGTGCCAGCAGTGAATCGCAGGAAAAGTACTTC	CASSESQEKYF
TRBV5-4	-	TRBJ1-2	-	TGTGCCAGCAGCTTCGTTAACTATGGCTACACCTTC	CASSFVNYGYTF
TRBV6-5	-	TRBJ1-6	-	TGTGCCAGCAGCCCCGGACACGCTGGAGCTTCACCCCTCCACTTT	CASSPGHAGASPLHF
TRBV10-3	-	TRBJ1-1	TRBD1	TGTGCCATCAGGCCGGGACAGGGGAACACTGAAGCTTTCTTT	CAIRPGQGNTEAFF
TRBV7-8	-	TRBJ2-3	TRBD1	TGTGCCAGCAGCAAGGACAGGGGCGCAGATACGCAGTATTTT	CASSKDRGADTQYF
TRBV2	-	TRBJ2-3	TRBD1	TGTGCCAGCAGTAAAGGGGGCGGAACAGATACGCAGTATTTT	CASSKGGGTDTQYF
TRBV7-9	-	TRBJ2-7	-	TGTGCCAGCAGCTTACTGGGACTGACGAGCTCCTACGAGCAGTACTTC	CASSLLGLTSSYEQYF
TRBV6-6	-	TRBJ2-7	TRBD1	TGTGCCAGCAGTTCCACCGGGACAGGGCCAACCGAGCAGTACTTC	CASSSTGTGPTEQYF
TRBV14	-	TRBJ1-1	-	TGTGCCAGCAGCCGCATGGGGGGGACCCCTGAAGCTTTCTTT	CASSRMGGTPEAFF
TRBV19	-	TRBJ1-2	-	TGTGCCAGTAGTTCTACTTTTCCCCGGGACTTAGTTTATGGCTACACCTTC	CASSSTFPRDLVYGYTF
TRBV10-3	-	TRBJ1-5	-	TGTGCCATCAGTCCGGACACCCCTCAGGCCCAGCATTTT	CAISPDTPQAQHF
TRBV23-1	-	TRBJ1-1	-	TGCGCCAGCACCCCCGAGGTTGAGGGCACTGAAGCTTTCTTT	CASTPEVEGTEAFF
TRBV5-1	-	TRBJ2-2	TRBD2	TGCGCCAGCAGCTTGGCCGGGAGGGTGAACACCGGGGAGCTGTTTTTT	CASSLAGRVNTGELFF
TRBV5-1	-	TRBJ2-6	-	TGCGCCAGCAGCCCTACAGGGAGCCCTGGGGCCAACGTCCTGACTTTC	CASSPTGSPGANVLTF
TRBV7-6	-	TRBJ2-1	-	TGTGCCAGCAGCTTAGCTACGTACTGTGAGCAGTTCTTC	CASSLATYCEQFF
TRBV30	once	TRBJ2-1	-	TGTGCCTGGACGAGATCCGGGGGCGGTGAGCAGTTCTTC	CAWTRSGGGEQFF
TRBV9	-	TRBJ1-6	TRBD1	TGTGCCAGCAGCGTAGATGGGGGAAGAGGACAGGGAACAGATTCACCCCTCCACTTT	CASSVDGGRGQGTDSPLHF
TRBV18	once	TRBJ2-1	-	TGTGCCAGCTCACTGACTGTCCCCTCCTACAATGAGCAGTTCTTC	CASSLTVPSYNEQFF
TRBV18	-	TRBJ1-1	-	TGTGCCAGCTCACCAGTTTTGGGCCTATCCATGAACACTGAAGCTTTCTTT	CASSPVLGLSMNTEAFF
TRBV19	-	TRBJ1-6	-	TGTGCCAGTAAGGAGAGAAATAATTCACCCCTCCACTTT	CASKERNNSPLHF
TRBV30	-	TRBJ1-2	-	TGTGCCTGGAGTGTGGCCAGGGTAGGTGGCTACACCTTC	CAWSVARVGGYTF
TRBV6-5	-	TRBJ2-7	-	TGTGCCAGCAGTTACGGAAACGTATACGAGCAGTACTTC	CASSYGNVYEQYF
TRBV19	-	TRBJ2-7	TRBD2	TGTGCCAGTAGTATAATCGCGGGAGAATCCTACGAGCAGTACTTC	CASSIIAGESYEQYF
TRBV5-8	once	TRBJ2-1	-	TGTGCCAGCAGCTCGGGACTCAGCTCCTACAATGAGCAGTTCTTC	CASSSGLSSYNEQFF
TRBV2	-	TRBJ2-5	-	TGTGCCAGCAAATTGGGGCTCTCGAGAAACCAAGAGACCCAGTACTTC	CASKLGLSRNQETQYF
TRBV11-2	-	TRBJ2-1	TRBD2	TGTGCCAGCAGAAAAGCGGGAGTGTGGAATGAGCAGTTCTTC	CASRKAGVWNEQFF
TRBV5-1	-	TRBJ1-6	-	TGCGCCAGCAGCTCTGATCCGAATTCACCCCTCCACTTT	CASSSDPNSPLHF
TRBV5-5	-	TRBJ2-7	TRBD1	TGTGCCAGCAGCTTGGGAACGGGACAGGGGTTTTACGAGCAGTACTTC	CASSLGTGQGFYEQYF
TRBV7-8	-	TRBJ1-2	-	TGTGCCAGCAGCTTAAAGCTAACAGGACAACTCTATGGCTACACCTTC	CASSLKLTGQLYGYTF
TRBV6-5	-	TRBJ2-5	-	TGTGCCAGCAAGAACAGGGAAGAGACCCAGTACTTC	CASKNREETQYF
TRBV30	once	TRBJ1-5	-	TGTGCCTGGAGGCATGCGGGGGGCAGCAATCAGCCCCAGCATTTT	CAWRHAGGSNQPQHF
TRBV7-9	-	TRBJ2-1	-	TGTGCCAGCAGCTTAGATCAGTGGGGGAGCTCCTACAATGAGCAGTTCTTC	CASSLDQWGSSYNEQFF
TRBV2	-	TRBJ1-2	TRBD1	TGTGCCAGCAGTTCGGACAGGGCCGTCTTC	CASSSDRAVF
TRBV5-1	-	TRBJ1-6	TRBD1	TGCGCCAGCAGCAATGGGACAGTCGGATCACCCCTCCACTTT	CASSNGTVGSPLHF
TRBV2	-	TRBJ2-4	-	TGTGCCAGCAGTGATGATAACATTCAGTACTTC	CASSDDNIQYF
TRBV10-3	-	TRBJ1-1	-	TGTGCCATCAGTGTACAGGGTAACACTGAAGCTTTCTTT	CAISVQGNTEAFF
TRBV15	-	TRBJ2-1	TRBD2	TGTGCCACCAGCACCCGGACCACCCTAGCGGGGGTGTCCTACAATGAGCAGTTCTTC	CATSTRTTLAGVSYNEQFF
TRBV7-2	-	TRBJ1-6	-	TGTGCCAGCAGCCCCGTCTATAATTCACCCCTCCACTTT	CASSPVYNSPLHF
TRBV27	once	TRBJ2-7	TRBD1	TGTGCCAGCAGTCCGGGACAGGGGACTTACGAGCAGTACTTC	CASSPGQGTYEQYF
TRBV5-1	-	TRBJ2-5	-	TGCGCCAGCAGCTTGAAGGGGATCCAAGAGACCCAGTACTTC	CASSLKGIQETQYF
TRBV5-4	-	TRBJ2-6	-	TGTGCCAGCAGCTTGGACCTCTCCGGGGCCAACGTCCTGACTTTC	CASSLDLSGANVLTF
TRBV10-3	-	TRBJ1-1	-	TGTGCCATCGGGCTGGGTGCAGGGAGGTTACCCACTTCTAACACTGAAGCTTTCTTT	CAIGLGAGRLPTSNTEAFF
TRBV18	-	TRBJ1-2	TRBD1	TGTGCCAGCTCATTACGACAGGGAGACTACACCTTC	CASSLRQGDYTF
TRBV7-9	-	TRBJ2-7	TRBD1	TGTGCCAGCAGCAACAGGGGGCAGACCTACGAGCAGTACTTC	CASSNRGQTYEQYF
TRBV30	-	TRBJ2-1	TRBD2	TGTGCCTGGAGTGCCAACCCCACCATGGGGCGGGAGGAGCAGTTCTTC	CAWSANPTMGREEQFF
TRBV5-4	-	TRBJ1-2	TRBD1	TGTGCCAGCAGCTCCTGGACAGGCGGCGCGGGACTTGGCTACACCTTC	CASSSWTGGAGLGYTF
TRBV6-5	-	TRBJ2-2	-	TGTGCCAGCAGATTTACCGAGAAGAACACCGGGGAGCTGTTTTTT	CASRFTEKNTGELFF